Given below is one T cell receptor beta chain in context. Some clones are missing from TCRdb's copy, which holds only in-frame ones; the method was immunoSEQ multiplex PCR. The table has about 70,000 clones, 75% to 90% seen once. This sample is part of a study of blood T cell repertoires in COVID-19. The V and J ends lost 0 bases and 2 bases, in that order; junction bases with no gene match: 4. CDR3 length equals 15 residues. Germline V lookup: CDR1 MNHEY, CDR2 SVGAGI. Sequencing was carried out using peripheral blood. The clonotype comes from a man aged 40-50 years with COVID-19, enrolled during active disease. V usage is TRBV6-5 and J usage is TRBJ2-7; TRBD2 aligns across 7 bases. Written as DNA, the CDR3 is TGTGCCAGCAGTTACTCGACTAGCAGCCCCTACGAGCAGTACTTC. Its translation: CASSYSTSSPYEQYF.